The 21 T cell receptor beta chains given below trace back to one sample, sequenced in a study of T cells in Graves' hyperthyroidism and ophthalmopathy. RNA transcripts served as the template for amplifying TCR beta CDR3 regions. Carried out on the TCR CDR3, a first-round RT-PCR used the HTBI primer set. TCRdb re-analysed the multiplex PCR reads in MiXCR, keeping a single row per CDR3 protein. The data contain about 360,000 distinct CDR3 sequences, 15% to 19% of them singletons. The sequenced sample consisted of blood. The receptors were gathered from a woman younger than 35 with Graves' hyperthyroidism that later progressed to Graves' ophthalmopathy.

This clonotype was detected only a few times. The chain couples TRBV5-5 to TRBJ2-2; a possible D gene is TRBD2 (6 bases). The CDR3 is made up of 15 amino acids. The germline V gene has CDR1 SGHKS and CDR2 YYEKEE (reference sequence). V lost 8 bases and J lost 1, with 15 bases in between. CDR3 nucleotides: TGTGCCAGTGGGGACTTCCGAAAGAACACCGGGGAGCTGTTTTTT. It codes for CASGDFRKNTGELFF.

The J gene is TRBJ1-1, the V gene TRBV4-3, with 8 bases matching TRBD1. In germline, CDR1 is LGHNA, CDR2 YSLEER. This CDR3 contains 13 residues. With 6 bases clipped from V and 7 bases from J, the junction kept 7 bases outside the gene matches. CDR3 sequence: CASRLTGDIEAFF. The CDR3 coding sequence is TGCGCCAGCAGACTGACAGGGGATATTGAAGCTTTCTTT.

The CDR3 DNA follows: TGCAGTGCTAGAGATCTGGGACTAGCGGGAGGGCCGAACACCGGGGAGCTGTTTTTT. Its protein product is CSARDLGLAGGPNTGELFF. The rearrangement uses TRBV20-1 and TRBJ2-2; TRBD2 aligns across 16 bases. This CDR3 has 19 residues. Germline CDR1 and CDR2: DFQATT and SNEGSKA (reference sequence). V gave up 0 bases and J gave up 0 bases; unmatched junction bases: 4.

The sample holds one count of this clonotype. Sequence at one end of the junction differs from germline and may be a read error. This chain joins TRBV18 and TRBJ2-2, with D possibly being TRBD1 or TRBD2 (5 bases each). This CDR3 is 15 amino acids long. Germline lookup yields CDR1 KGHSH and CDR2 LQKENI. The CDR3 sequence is CASSPPGRNTGELYF. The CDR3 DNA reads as TGTGCCAGCTCACCACCGGGGCGGAACACCGGGGAGCTGTATTTT.

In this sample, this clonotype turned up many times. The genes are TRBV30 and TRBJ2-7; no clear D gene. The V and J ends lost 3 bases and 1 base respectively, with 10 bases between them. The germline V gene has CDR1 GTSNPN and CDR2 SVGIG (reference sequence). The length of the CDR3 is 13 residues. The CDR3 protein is CAWSNQQSYEQYF. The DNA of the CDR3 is TGTGCCTGGAGCAACCAGCAGTCCTACGAGCAGTACTTC.

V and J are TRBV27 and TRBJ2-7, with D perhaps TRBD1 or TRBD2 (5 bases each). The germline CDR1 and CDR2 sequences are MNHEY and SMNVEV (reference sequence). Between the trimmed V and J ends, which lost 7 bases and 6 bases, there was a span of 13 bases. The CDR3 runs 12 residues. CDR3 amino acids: CASNIRGREQYF. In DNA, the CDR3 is TGTGCCAGCAATATCCGGGGCCGCGAGCAGTACTTC.

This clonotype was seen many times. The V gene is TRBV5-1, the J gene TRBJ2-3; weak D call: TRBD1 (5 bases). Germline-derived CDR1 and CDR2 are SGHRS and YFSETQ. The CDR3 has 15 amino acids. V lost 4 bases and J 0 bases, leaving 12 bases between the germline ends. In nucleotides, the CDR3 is TGCGCCAGCAGCCCCTATGACAGAAGCACAGATACGCAGTATTTT. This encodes CASSPYDRSTDTQYF.

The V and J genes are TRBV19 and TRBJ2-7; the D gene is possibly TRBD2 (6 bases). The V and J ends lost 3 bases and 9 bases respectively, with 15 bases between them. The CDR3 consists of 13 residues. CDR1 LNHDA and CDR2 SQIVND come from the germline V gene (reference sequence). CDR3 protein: CASSMNGSPGQYF. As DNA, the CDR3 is TGTGCCAGTAGTATGAACGGGAGCCCCGGGCAGTACTTC. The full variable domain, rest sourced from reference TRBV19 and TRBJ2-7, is DGGITQSPKYLFRKEGQNVTLSCEQNLNHDAMYWYRQDPGQGLRLIYYSQIVNDFQKGDIAEGYSVSREKKESFPLTVTSAQKNPTAFYLCASSMNGSPGQYFGPGTRLTVT.

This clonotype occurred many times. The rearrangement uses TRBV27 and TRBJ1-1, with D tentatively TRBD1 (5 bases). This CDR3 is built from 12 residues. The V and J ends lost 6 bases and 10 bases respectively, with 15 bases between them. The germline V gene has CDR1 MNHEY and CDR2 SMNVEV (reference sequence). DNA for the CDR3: TGTGCCAGCAGGGGGCTCCCGGGTGTAGCTTTCTTT. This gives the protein CASRGLPGVAFF.

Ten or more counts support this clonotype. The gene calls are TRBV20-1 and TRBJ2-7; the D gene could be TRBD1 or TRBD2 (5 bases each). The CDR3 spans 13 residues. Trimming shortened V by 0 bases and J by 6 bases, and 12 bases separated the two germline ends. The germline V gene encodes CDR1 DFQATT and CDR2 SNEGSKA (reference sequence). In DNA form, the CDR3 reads TGCAGTGCTAGAGAAGGAACGGGGCGCGAGCAGTACTTC. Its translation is CSAREGTGREQYF.

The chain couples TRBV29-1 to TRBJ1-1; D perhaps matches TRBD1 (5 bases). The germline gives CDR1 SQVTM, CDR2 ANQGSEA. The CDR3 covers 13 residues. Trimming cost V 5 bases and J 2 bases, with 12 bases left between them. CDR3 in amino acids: CSVWKDINTEAFF. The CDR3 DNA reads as TGCAGCGTTTGGAAGGACATTAACACTGAAGCTTTCTTT.

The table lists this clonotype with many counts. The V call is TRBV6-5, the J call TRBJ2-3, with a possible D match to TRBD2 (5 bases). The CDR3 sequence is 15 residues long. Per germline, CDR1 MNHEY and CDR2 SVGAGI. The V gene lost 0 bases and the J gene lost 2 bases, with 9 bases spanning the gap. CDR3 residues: CASSYSDGNTDTQYF. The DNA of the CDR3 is TGTGCCAGCAGTTACTCCGACGGGAACACAGATACGCAGTATTTT.

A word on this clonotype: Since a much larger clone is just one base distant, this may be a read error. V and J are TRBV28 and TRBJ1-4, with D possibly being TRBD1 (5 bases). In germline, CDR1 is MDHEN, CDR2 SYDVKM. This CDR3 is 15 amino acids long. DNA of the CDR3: TGTGCCAGCAGCCCTAGACAGTCAACTAATGAAAAACTGCTTTTT. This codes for CASSPRQSTNEKLLF. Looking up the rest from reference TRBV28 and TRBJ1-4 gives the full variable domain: DVKVTQSSRYLVKRTGEKVFLECVQDMDHENMFWYRQDPGLGLRLIYFSYDVKMKEKGDIPEGYSVSREKKERFSLILESASTNQTSMYLCASSPRQSTNEKLLFGSGTQLSVL.

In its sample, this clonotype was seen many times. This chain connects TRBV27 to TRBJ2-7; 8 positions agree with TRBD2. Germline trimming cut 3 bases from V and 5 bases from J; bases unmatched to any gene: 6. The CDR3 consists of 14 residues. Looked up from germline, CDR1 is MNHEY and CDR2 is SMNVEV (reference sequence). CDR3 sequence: CASSLSSGIHEQYF. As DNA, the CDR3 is TGTGCCAGCAGTTTGAGTAGCGGGATCCACGAGCAGTACTTC.

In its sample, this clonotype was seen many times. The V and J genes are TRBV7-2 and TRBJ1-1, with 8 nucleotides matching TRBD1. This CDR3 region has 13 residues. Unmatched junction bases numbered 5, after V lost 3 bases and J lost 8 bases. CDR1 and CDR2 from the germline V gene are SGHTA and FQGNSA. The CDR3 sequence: CASSLTGAGEAFF. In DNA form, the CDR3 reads TGTGCCAGCAGCTTGACAGGGGCGGGGGAAGCTTTCTTT. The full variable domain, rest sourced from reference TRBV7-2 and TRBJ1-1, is GAGVSQSPSNKVTEKGKDVELRCDPISGHTALYWYRQSLGQGLEFLIYFQGNSAPDKSGLPSDRFSAERTGGSVSTLTIQRTQQEDSAVYLCASSLTGAGEAFFGQGTRLTVV.

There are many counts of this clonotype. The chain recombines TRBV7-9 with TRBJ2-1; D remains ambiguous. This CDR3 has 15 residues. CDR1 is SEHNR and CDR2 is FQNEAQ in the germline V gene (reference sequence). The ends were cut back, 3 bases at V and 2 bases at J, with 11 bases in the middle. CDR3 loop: CASSFGWQTYNEQFF. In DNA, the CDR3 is TGTGCCAGCAGCTTTGGGTGGCAGACCTACAATGAGCAGTTCTTC.

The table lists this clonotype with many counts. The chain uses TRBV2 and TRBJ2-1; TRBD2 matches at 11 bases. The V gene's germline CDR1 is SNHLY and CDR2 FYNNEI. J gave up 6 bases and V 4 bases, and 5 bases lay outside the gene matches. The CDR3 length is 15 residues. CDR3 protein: CASSALAGGVNEQFF. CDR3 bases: TGTGCCAGCAGTGCGCTAGCGGGAGGCGTCAATGAGCAGTTCTTC.

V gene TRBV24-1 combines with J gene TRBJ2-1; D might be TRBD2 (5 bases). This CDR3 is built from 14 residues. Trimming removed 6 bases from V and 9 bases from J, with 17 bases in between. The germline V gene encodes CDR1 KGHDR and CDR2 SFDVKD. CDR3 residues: CATSLSGSGFEQFF. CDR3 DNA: TGTGCCACCAGTTTATCGGGGAGCGGTTTTGAGCAGTTCTTC.

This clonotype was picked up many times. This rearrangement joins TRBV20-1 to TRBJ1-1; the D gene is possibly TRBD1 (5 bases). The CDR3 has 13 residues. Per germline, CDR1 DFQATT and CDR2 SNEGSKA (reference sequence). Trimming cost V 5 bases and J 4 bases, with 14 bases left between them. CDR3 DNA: TGCAGTGCTGGTCCGCAGGGTCGCACTGAAGCTTTCTTT. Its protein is CSAGPQGRTEAFF.

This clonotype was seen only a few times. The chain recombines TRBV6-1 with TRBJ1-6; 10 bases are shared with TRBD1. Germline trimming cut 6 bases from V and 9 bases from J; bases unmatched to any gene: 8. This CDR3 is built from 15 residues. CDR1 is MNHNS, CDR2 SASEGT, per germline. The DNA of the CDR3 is TGTGCCAGCAGACTCGGGACAGGGGAAGCTTCACCCCTCCACTTT. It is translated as CASRLGTGEASPLHF.

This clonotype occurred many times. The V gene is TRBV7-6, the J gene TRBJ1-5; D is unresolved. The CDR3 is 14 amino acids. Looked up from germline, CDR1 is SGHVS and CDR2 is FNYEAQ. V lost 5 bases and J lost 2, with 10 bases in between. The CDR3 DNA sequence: TGTGCCAGCAGCCCGGGGTTGGGCAATCAGCCCCAGCATTTT. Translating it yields CASSPGLGNQPQHF.